This T cell receptor beta chain is from a study of shared clonotypes between healthy human individuals. The V and J ends lost 5 bases and 5 bases respectively, with 15 bases between them. This CDR3 spans 13 amino acids. Germline V gene lookup returns CDR1 SQVTM and CDR2 ANQGSEA. Replicate PCRs for sorted subsets used approximately 190 ng DNA; this equaled about 30,000 T cell genomes. Method: immunoSEQ multiplex PCR; TCRdb's copy keeps in-frame clones and lacks some. The sample records 600,000 to 750,000 clones, 55% to 80% being singletons. As concerns this clone: The antigen remains undetermined.

General study points: Owing to a small donor count, the genetic and exposure-history diversity represented was limited.

This clonotype was obtained from a woman younger than 45 in good health. This chain joins TRBV29-1 and TRBJ2-5, with D perhaps given as TRBD1 or TRBD2 (5 bases each). The specimen sequenced was memory CD4+ T cells sorted from blood. Subset given: CD45RA-negative fraction. The CDR3 DNA reads TGCAGCGTTTATACTGGGACCCCGGAGACCCAGTACTTC. Translation: CSVYTGTPETQYF.